Listed below are T cell receptor beta chains from one sample, sequenced in a study of blood T cell repertoires in COVID-19. Data came from immunoSEQ multiplex PCR; TCRdb stores just in-frame clones and leaves some out. The table has around 470,000 clones, roughly 87% seen once; the top ten hold 0.7% to 1%. Sample: peripheral blood. The receptors shown here come from a man aged 18-30 years with COVID-19, enrolled during active disease. CDR3s include the opening cysteine and the closing phenylalanine or tryptophan. Each record gives: clone size, J gene, V gene, D gene, CDR3 DNA, CDR3 protein. A D gene is named only where the DNA matches it firmly. Not all rows give a size; the values are once, few, many and, for expanded clones, a class.

size: -
J: TRBJ2-1
V: TRBV9
D: TRBD1
DNA: TGTGCCAGCAGCGGAGGGACAGGGGCCTACAATGAGCAGTTCTTC
CDR3: CASSGGTGAYNEQFF

size: -
J: TRBJ2-5
V: TRBV7-8
D: -
DNA: TGTGCCAGCAGCTTACGTAGCGGACAAGAGACCCAGTACTTC
CDR3: CASSLRSGQETQYF

size: -
J: TRBJ1-3
V: TRBV3-1/TRBV3-2
D: -
DNA: TGTGCCAGCAGCCAATTCATCCGGCAGGCTGGAAACACCATATATTTT
CDR3: CASSQFIRQAGNTIYF

size: -
J: TRBJ1-3
V: TRBV18
D: -
DNA: TGTGCCAGCTCACCACTGCCGCCTCGAGGGTCTGGAAACACCATATATTTT
CDR3: CASSPLPPRGSGNTIYF

size: -
J: TRBJ2-3
V: TRBV5-4
D: TRBD2
DNA: TGTGCCAGCAGCATCCGAACTAGCGGGGGGCGGGATAGCACAGATACGCAGTATTTT
CDR3: CASSIRTSGGRDSTDTQYF

size: once
J: TRBJ2-1
V: TRBV10-2
D: -
DNA: TGCGCCAGCAGGCTCGCTAGGGGTGAGCAGTTCTTC
CDR3: CASRLARGEQFF

size: -
J: TRBJ2-5
V: TRBV18
D: -
DNA: TGTGCCAGCTCACCACGCAGGGCAACTCTTCAAGAGACCCAGTACTTC
CDR3: CASSPRRATLQETQYF

size: -
J: TRBJ2-2
V: TRBV5-4
D: TRBD1
DNA: TGTGCCAGCGGCCGGACAGGGACCGGGGAGCTGTTTTTT
CDR3: CASGRTGTGELFF

size: -
J: TRBJ1-6
V: TRBV6-6
D: -
DNA: TGTGCCAGCGGCGGATCACCCCTCCACTTT
CDR3: CASGGSPLHF

size: once
J: TRBJ1-2
V: TRBV27
D: -
DNA: TGTGCCAGCAGCAACACAGGGTTGGGGGGCTACACCTTC
CDR3: CASSNTGLGGYTF

size: -
J: TRBJ2-5
V: TRBV7-6
D: -
DNA: TGTGCCAGCAGTTATAGCCGTGGCGAGACCCAGTACTTC
CDR3: CASSYSRGETQYF

size: -
J: TRBJ1-3
V: TRBV25-1
D: -
DNA: TGTGCCAGCAGTGATTCGGGGGGAACTGGAAACACCATATATTTT
CDR3: CASSDSGGTGNTIYF

size: -
J: TRBJ1-6
V: TRBV19
D: -
DNA: TGTGCCAGTAAGGCCGGAGGGTTTGATAATTCACCCCTCCACTTT
CDR3: CASKAGGFDNSPLHF

size: -
J: TRBJ2-1
V: TRBV14
D: TRBD1
DNA: TGTGCCAGCAGCCAATGGACCGGGACAGGGATATATCGGGAATCCTACAATGAGCAGTTCTTC
CDR3: CASSQWTGTGIYRESYNEQFF

size: -
J: TRBJ2-7
V: TRBV9
D: -
DNA: TGTGCCAGCAGCCTCGACACCCCCTACGAGCAGTACTTC
CDR3: CASSLDTPYEQYF

size: -
J: TRBJ1-4
V: TRBV6-5
D: TRBD1
DNA: TGTGCCAGCAGGCCGGGACAGGGATATGAAAAACTGTTTTTT
CDR3: CASRPGQGYEKLFF

size: -
J: TRBJ1-2
V: TRBV25-1
D: TRBD1
DNA: TGTGCCAGCAGTGAATTTGGGGTCGGACAGGGGGCTAACTATGGCTACACCTTC
CDR3: CASSEFGVGQGANYGYTF

size: -
J: TRBJ1-1
V: TRBV6-6
D: -
DNA: TGTGCCAGCATTCTGGTGGGCAACACTGAAGCTTTCTTT
CDR3: CASILVGNTEAFF

size: -
J: TRBJ2-1
V: TRBV5-6
D: -
DNA: TGTGCCAGCAGCTTAGGGGTGTTCAATGAGCAGTTCTTC
CDR3: CASSLGVFNEQFF

size: -
J: TRBJ1-5
V: TRBV13
D: -
DNA: TGTGCCAGCAGCTTACGCGCCGTCAATCAGCCCCAGCATTTT
CDR3: CASSLRAVNQPQHF

size: -
J: TRBJ2-7
V: TRBV11-3
D: -
DNA: TGTGCCAGCAGCTCCCAGGGCAACTACGAGCAGTACTTC
CDR3: CASSSQGNYEQYF

size: few
J: TRBJ2-1
V: TRBV14
D: -
DNA: TGTGCCAGCAGCCAAGAAACAGGCACCTACAATGAGCAGTTCTTC
CDR3: CASSQETGTYNEQFF

size: -
J: TRBJ2-1
V: TRBV3-1/TRBV3-2
D: TRBD2
DNA: TGTGCCAGCAGCCGGATACCTAGCGGGGTCTACAATGAGCAGTTCTTC
CDR3: CASSRIPSGVYNEQFF

size: -
J: TRBJ1-1
V: TRBV18
D: TRBD1
DNA: TGTGCCAGCTCATCGGGACAGGGGGCAGTGGGCACTGAAGCTTTCTTT
CDR3: CASSSGQGAVGTEAFF

size: -
J: TRBJ1-6
V: TRBV19
D: -
DNA: TGTGCCAGTACCCCGGGACTCAAAAGGGACTATAATTCACCCCTCCACTTT
CDR3: CASTPGLKRDYNSPLHF

size: -
J: TRBJ2-3
V: TRBV2
D: TRBD2
DNA: TGTGCCAGCAGGCCGACTAGCGGGGCACGCACAGATACGCAGTATTTT
CDR3: CASRPTSGARTDTQYF

size: -
J: TRBJ2-7
V: TRBV10-2
D: -
DNA: TGCGCCACCAGACAGGAATCCTACGAGCAGTACTTC
CDR3: CATRQESYEQYF

size: -
J: TRBJ1-1
V: TRBV5-8
D: -
DNA: TGTGCCAGCAGCTTGGTAGTAGGGGGTCGGACTGAAGCTTTCTTT
CDR3: CASSLVVGGRTEAFF

size: -
J: TRBJ2-5
V: TRBV1
D: -
DNA: TGCACCAGCAGCCAAGAGGGGAAGGGTAGCGGGGTCCACCAAGAGACCCAGTACTTC
CDR3: CTSSQEGKGSGVHQETQYF

size: -
J: TRBJ2-5
V: TRBV3-1/TRBV3-2
D: -
DNA: TGTGCCAGCAGCCAGGGGGCTGTCCAAGAGACCCAGTACTTC
CDR3: CASSQGAVQETQYF

size: -
J: TRBJ1-1
V: TRBV18
D: -
DNA: TGTGCCAGCTCTCCCGGACAGAGCAACACTGAAGCTTTCTTT
CDR3: CASSPGQSNTEAFF

size: -
J: TRBJ1-5
V: TRBV7-8
D: TRBD1
DNA: TGTGCCAGCAGCCCCCGGGACAGGGTCAATCAGCCCCAGCATTTT
CDR3: CASSPRDRVNQPQHF

size: -
J: TRBJ2-7
V: TRBV7-2
D: -
DNA: TGTGCCAGCAGCTCCCCGGGGAGGAGTCCCTCGGGGCCGTACTTC
CDR3: CASSSPGRSPSGPYF

size: -
J: TRBJ2-1
V: TRBV11-3
D: -
DNA: TGTGCCAGCAGGTCTAGCGTTCCCTCCTACAATGAGCAGTTCTTC
CDR3: CASRSSVPSYNEQFF

size: -
J: TRBJ2-2
V: TRBV12-3/TRBV12-4
D: -
DNA: TGTGCCAGCAGTCACAGGAACACCGGGGAGCTGTTTTTT
CDR3: CASSHRNTGELFF

size: -
J: TRBJ1-5
V: TRBV6-1
D: -
DNA: TGTGCCAGCAGTGAAGCTATGATCAGGAGCAATCAGCCCCAGCATTTT
CDR3: CASSEAMIRSNQPQHF

size: -
J: TRBJ2-1
V: TRBV9
D: -
DNA: TGTGCCAGCAGCGAGGAGGGAACTGAGCAGTTCTTC
CDR3: CASSEEGTEQFF

size: -
J: TRBJ1-2
V: TRBV10-3
D: -
DNA: TGTGCCATCAGTGAAACAGGGATGGGGGGCTACACCTTC
CDR3: CAISETGMGGYTF

size: -
J: TRBJ2-2
V: TRBV19
D: TRBD1
DNA: TGTGCCAGTAGTATAGCACGACAGGGGCACGGGGAGCTGTTTTTT
CDR3: CASSIARQGHGELFF

size: -
J: TRBJ2-5
V: TRBV7-2
D: -
DNA: TGTGCCAGCAGCTTAGCCAGGGCGGAGACCCAGTACTTC
CDR3: CASSLARAETQYF

size: -
J: TRBJ1-4
V: TRBV7-9
D: TRBD1
DNA: TGTGCCAGCAGTCATTGGACAGGGGGATTTGAAAAACTGTTTTTT
CDR3: CASSHWTGGFEKLFF

size: -
J: TRBJ1-6
V: TRBV11-2
D: TRBD1
DNA: TGTGCCAGCAGCTCTGGGACAGGAAATTCACCCCTCCACTTT
CDR3: CASSSGTGNSPLHF

size: -
J: TRBJ1-1
V: TRBV27
D: -
DNA: TGTGCCAGCAGTTTAGGGCAGGGAGGGACTGAAGCTTTCTTT
CDR3: CASSLGQGGTEAFF

size: -
J: TRBJ1-2
V: TRBV19
D: -
DNA: TGTGCCAGTAGTATAGAGGGGGCGCGAGGCTACACCTTC
CDR3: CASSIEGARGYTF

size: once
J: TRBJ1-6
V: TRBV12-5
D: -
DNA: TGTGCTAGTGGTTTGGTACGGGGGTCACCCCTCCACTTT
CDR3: CASGLVRGSPLHF

size: -
J: TRBJ1-1
V: TRBV12-5
D: -
DNA: TGTGCTAGTGGTTTGACACGGGGGGGAGGAGAGACTGAAGCTTTCTTT
CDR3: CASGLTRGGGETEAFF

size: -
J: TRBJ1-1
V: TRBV12-3/TRBV12-4
D: -
DNA: TGTGCCAGCAGCTTCCGAAGGGGGACTGAAGCTTTCTTT
CDR3: CASSFRRGTEAFF

size: once
J: TRBJ2-2
V: TRBV5-4
D: -
DNA: TGTGCCAGCAGCTTCCCCGGCGGAGCCAAGCTGTTTTTT
CDR3: CASSFPGGAKLFF

size: -
J: TRBJ2-7
V: TRBV7-9
D: -
DNA: TGTGCCAGCAGTCCAGGACAGACCTACGAGCAGTACTTC
CDR3: CASSPGQTYEQYF

size: -
J: TRBJ2-7
V: TRBV9
D: -
DNA: TGTGCCAGCAGCGTAGGAGGCGGGCGCTCCTACGAGCAGTACTTC
CDR3: CASSVGGGRSYEQYF

size: few
J: TRBJ1-5
V: TRBV6-1
D: TRBD1
DNA: TGTGCCAGCAGTGACGGGACAGGGGGCAATAAGCCCCAGCATTTT
CDR3: CASSDGTGGNKPQHF

size: -
J: TRBJ1-2
V: TRBV5-1
D: -
DNA: TGCGCCAGCAGCTTGGGGGGCCGGATCTATGGCTACACCTTC
CDR3: CASSLGGRIYGYTF

size: -
J: TRBJ2-1
V: TRBV12-5
D: TRBD2
DNA: TGTGCTAGTGGCCAAGCGGGGAGCTCCTACAATGAGCAGTTCTTC
CDR3: CASGQAGSSYNEQFF

size: -
J: TRBJ2-5
V: TRBV6-5
D: -
DNA: TGTGCCAGCACCGGAAAGAGGGAGACCCAGTACTTC
CDR3: CASTGKRETQYF

size: few
J: TRBJ2-7
V: TRBV5-4
D: -
DNA: TGTGCCAGCAGCCAGGACAGCTCCTACGAGCAGTACTTC
CDR3: CASSQDSSYEQYF

size: -
J: TRBJ1-5
V: TRBV6-2/TRBV6-3
D: -
DNA: TGTGCCAGCAGCGACAACAGGTTTTTCCAGCCCCAGCATTTT
CDR3: CASSDNRFFQPQHF

size: few
J: TRBJ2-7
V: TRBV2
D: -
DNA: TGTGCCAGCAGTGGTAACAGGGCAGGGGCACACGAGCAGTACTTC
CDR3: CASSGNRAGAHEQYF

size: -
J: TRBJ1-4
V: TRBV4-1
D: TRBD1
DNA: TGCGCCAGCAGCCAAGTCGCGACAGGGTGGGCTAATGAAAAACTGTTTTTT
CDR3: CASSQVATGWANEKLFF

size: -
J: TRBJ1-3
V: TRBV20-1
D: TRBD1
DNA: TGCAGTGCTAGTATGACAGGGACCGGAAACACCATATATTTT
CDR3: CSASMTGTGNTIYF